The 26 T cell receptor beta chains listed next were all sequenced from one sample in a study of T cell responses to AZD1222 COVID-19 vaccine. Only in-frame clones appear in the TCRdb table, and some are missing; sequencing was by immunoSEQ multiplex PCR. In the table there are approximately 80,000 clones, roughly 85% of which are singletons. This material consisted of peripheral blood, taken 28 days after the second AZD1222 dose. The receptors shown here come from an adult who received the AZD1222 COVID-19 vaccine.

V is TRBV11-3 and J is TRBJ2-3, with TRBD1 as a possible D gene (6 bases). The CDR3 sequence is 17 residues long. Germline values: CDR1 SGHNT, CDR2 YENEEA. Trimming removed 0 bases at V and 6 bases at J, with 19 bases between. The CDR3 loop is CASSLDRGVGSSDTQYF. CDR3 nucleotides: TGTGCCAGCAGCTTAGACAGGGGAGTCGGTTCATCTGATACGCAGTATTTT.

In this sample, this clone turned up a few times. V gene TRBV5-8 combines with J gene TRBJ2-7; 7 bases match TRBD2. Germline CDR1 and CDR2: SGHTS and YDEGEE. This CDR3 is built from 14 residues. V lost 0 bases and J lost 2; bases outside the gene matches: 2. CDR3 nucleotides: TGTGCCAGCAGCTTGGGGGGGAGGGCCTACGAGCAGTACTTC. Amino acid sequence: CASSLGGRAYEQYF.

V is TRBV27 and J is TRBJ2-2; D call uncertain. Per the germline V gene, CDR1 is MNHEY and CDR2 is SMNVEV (reference sequence). V was cut by 1 base and J by 6 bases, with 6 bases left in between. This CDR3 has 13 amino acids. As DNA, the CDR3 is TGTGCCAGCAGTTTATTTTCCTCCGGGGAGCTGTTTTTT. This sequence encodes CASSLFSSGELFF.

This clone was counted a few times. The chain recombines TRBV5-6 with TRBJ2-7; D not resolved. Per the germline V gene, CDR1 is SGHDT and CDR2 is YYEEEE. The CDR3 loop spans 15 amino acids. V was shortened by 1 base and J by 6 bases, with 17 bases between the two germline ends. CDR3 protein: CASSLRAGRYAEQYF. Written as DNA, the CDR3 is TGTGCCAGCAGCTTGAGGGCAGGAAGATATGCCGAGCAGTACTTC.

The CDR3 sequence is CASSWNLLDYGYTF. CDR3 DNA: TGCGCCAGCTCTTGGAACCTTCTGGACTATGGCTACACCTTC. The rearrangement joins TRBV5-1 to TRBJ1-2; D remains unclear. The CDR3 is made up of 14 amino acids. V was trimmed by 7 bases and J by 3 bases, leaving 16 bases between them. Per germline, CDR1 SGHRS and CDR2 YFSETQ.

J is TRBJ2-1 and V is TRBV7-2, with 7 bases lining up with TRBD2. CDR1 is SGHTA and CDR2 is FQGNSA in the germline V gene. V lost 2 bases to trimming and J lost 9 bases; unmatched junction nucleotides: 10. The CDR3 has 15 residues. The CDR3 bases are TGTGCCAGCAGCTTACGGCAGGGAGGGTCTCGTGAGCAGTTCTTC. This encodes CASSLRQGGSREQFF.

This clone was detected a few times. The chain has TRBV7-9 and TRBJ1-5; no definite D call. The CDR3 is 14 amino acids. Germline values: CDR1 SEHNR, CDR2 FQNEAQ (reference sequence). V was shortened by 1 base and J by 1 base, with 5 bases between the two germline ends. CDR3: CASSLEMSNQPQHF. CDR3 DNA sequence: TGTGCCAGCAGCTTAGAAATGAGCAATCAGCCCCAGCATTTT.

This sequence joins TRBV27 and TRBJ2-5, with a weak D call TRBD2 (6 bases). Trimming pared 8 bases from V and 4 bases from J, leaving 17 bases between. Looked up from germline, CDR1 is MNHEY and CDR2 is SMNVEV (reference sequence). There are 14 residues in the CDR3. The DNA for the CDR3 is TGTGCCAGCGGGAGGCCCGGCTTAACAGAGACCCAGTACTTC. Amino acid sequence: CASGRPGLTETQYF.

This chain joins TRBV19 and TRBJ1-1; the match to TRBD1 covers 7 bases. The CDR3 runs to 14 residues. V was pared by 5 bases and J by 0 bases, with 3 bases of the junction left unmatched. The germline CDR1 and CDR2 sequences are LNHDA and SQIVND (reference sequence). CDR3 sequence: CASSPGGLNTEAFF. CDR3 coding DNA: TGTGCCAGTAGTCCAGGGGGATTGAACACTGAAGCTTTCTTT.

V gene TRBV11-3 combines with J gene TRBJ1-6, with D tentatively TRBD1 (5 bases). The CDR3 length is 14 residues. Germline CDR1 reads SGHNT; CDR2 reads YENEEA. V lost 5 bases and J lost 4, with 9 bases in between. The CDR3 spells CASSRDYYNSPLHF. The CDR3 coding sequence is TGTGCCAGCAGCCGGGACTATTATAATTCACCCCTCCACTTT.

CDR3 DNA: TGCGCCAGCAGCTTGGGTCCTAGCGGGGGGGAAGAGACCCAGTACTTC. This translates into CASSLGPSGGEETQYF. This chain joins TRBV5-1 and TRBJ2-5; 12 positions match TRBD2. V lost 0 bases and J lost 3; bases outside the gene matches: 3. Germline values: CDR1 SGHRS, CDR2 YFSETQ. The CDR3 sequence is 16 residues long. Using reference TRBV5-1 and TRBJ2-5 for the parts outside the CDR3, the full variable domain is KAGVTQTPRYLIKTRGQQVTLSCSPISGHRSVSWYQQTPGQGLQFLFEYFSETQRNKGNFPGRFSGRQFSNSRSEMNVSTLELGDSALYLCASSLGPSGGEETQYFGPGTRLLVL.

The chain recombines TRBV5-1 with TRBJ1-1; the D gene is possibly TRBD1 (5 bases). The germline CDR1 and CDR2 sequences are SGHRS and YFSETQ. Trimming stripped 2 bases from V and 4 bases from J, with 9 bases between. CDR3 length equals 13 residues. This chain's CDR3 is CASSLFDSTEAFF. Written as DNA, the CDR3 is TGCGCCAGCAGCTTATTTGACAGCACTGAAGCTTTCTTT. Based on the CDR3 plus reference TRBV5-1 and TRBJ1-1, the full variable domain is KAGVTQTPRYLIKTRGQQVTLSCSPISGHRSVSWYQQTPGQGLQFLFEYFSETQRNKGNFPGRFSGRQFSNSRSEMNVSTLELGDSALYLCASSLFDSTEAFFGQGTRLTVV.

The genes are TRBV10-3 and TRBJ1-3; D is unresolved. V lost 6 bases and J lost 4, with 10 bases in between. CDR1 and CDR2 (germline): ENHRY, SYGVKD. This CDR3 is built from 13 residues. The DNA of the CDR3 is TGTGCCATCAGGGGCACCCAGGGAAACACCATATATTTT. Its protein product is CAIRGTQGNTIYF.

The rearrangement links TRBV28 to TRBJ2-7; 7 nucleotides match TRBD1. CDR3 length equals 15 residues. Looked up from germline, CDR1 is MDHEN and CDR2 is SYDVKM. V was pared by 5 bases and J by 5 bases, with 12 bases of the junction left unmatched. DNA for the CDR3: TGTGCCAGCAGTAAACAGACAGGGATCCTTAACGAGCAGTACTTC. Protein sequence: CASSKQTGILNEQYF. Supplemented by reference TRBV28 and TRBJ2-7, the full variable domain reads DVKVTQSSRYLVKRTGEKVFLECVQDMDHENMFWYRQDPGLGLRLIYFSYDVKMKEKGDIPEGYSVSREKKERFSLILESASTNQTSMYLCASSKQTGILNEQYFGPGTRLTVT.

The chain uses TRBV6-5 and TRBJ1-5, with D unresolved. This CDR3 has 13 amino acids. V lost 2 bases to trimming and J lost 5 bases, with 7 bases between them. Germline V CDR1 and CDR2: MNHEY, SVGAGI. Here the CDR3 reads CASSYGVYQPQHF. As DNA, the CDR3 is TGTGCCAGCAGTTACGGGGTGTATCAGCCCCAGCATTTT.

The genes are TRBV4-1 and TRBJ1-1, with a tentative D call TRBD1 (5 bases). V lost 4 bases to trimming and J lost 5 bases, with 14 bases between them. The CDR3 totals 14 residues. The germline gives CDR1 MGHRA, CDR2 YSYEKL. The CDR3 DNA follows: TGCGCCAGCAGCCTCGCGGGGGGGACGACTGAAGCTTTCTTT. It yields the protein CASSLAGGTTEAFF.

The chain joins TRBV24-1 to TRBJ1-1; no definite D call. The CDR3 runs to 15 residues. CDR1 and CDR2 (germline): KGHDR, SFDVKD. Trimming took off 11 bases at V and 1 base at J, with 19 bases between the two ends. This chain's CDR3 is CANRPPKSRNTEAFF. The CDR3 DNA follows: TGTGCCAACCGCCCTCCCAAATCGAGGAACACTGAAGCTTTCTTT.

This chain uses TRBV5-1 with TRBJ2-5; D is possibly TRBD1 (6 bases). The CDR3 has 15 residues. The germline V gene has CDR1 SGHRS and CDR2 YFSETQ. V lost 4 bases and J 1 base, leaving 14 bases between the germline ends. The CDR3 is CASSLGGTTQETQYF. DNA for the CDR3: TGCGCCAGCAGCCTGGGTGGGACAACCCAAGAGACCCAGTACTTC.

A remark on this clone: Other nucleotide sequences in the sample specify the same CDR3. This chain joins TRBV12-3 or TRBV12-4 and TRBJ1-1; D gene uncertain. The V end was cut by 3 bases, the J end by 1 base, with 6 bases between. The CDR3 sequence is 13 residues long. Written as DNA, the CDR3 is TGTGCCAGCAGTTTGGGAGGGAACACTGAAGCTTTCTTT. Encoded protein: CASSLGGNTEAFF.

The gene calls are TRBV5-1 and TRBJ2-5, with 7 bases identical to TRBD1. With 5 bases clipped from V and 5 bases from J, the junction kept 9 bases outside the gene matches. Per the germline V gene, CDR1 is SGHRS and CDR2 is YFSETQ. The CDR3 consists of 14 residues. Here the CDR3 reads CASRAGTVRETQYF. Written as DNA, the CDR3 is TGCGCCAGCAGAGCCGGGACAGTTCGGGAGACCCAGTACTTC.

The chain couples TRBV21-1 to TRBJ2-5; TRBD2 reflects the table's D call only, with no check against the DNA. TRBV21-1 is classified as a pseudogene. The CDR3 sequence is 16 residues long. The CDR3 loop reads CASSFSGRGRRETQYF. DNA of the CDR3: TGTGCCAGCAGCTTTTCGGGGCGGGGGAGAAGAGAGACCCAGTACTTC.

DNA for the CDR3: TGCGCCAGCAGCCAAGATATAGGGCGTGGCTATGGCTACACCTTC. Encoded protein: CASSQDIGRGYGYTF. The rearrangement uses TRBV4-3 and TRBJ1-2; D is unclear. Germline lookup yields CDR1 LGHNA and CDR2 YSLEER. V dropped 0 bases and J dropped 4 bases, with 12 bases sitting between them. The length of the CDR3 is 15 residues.

The chain uses TRBV7-9 and TRBJ2-1; D unresolved. This CDR3 has 16 amino acids. Deletions cut 3 bases from V and 0 bases from J, with 12 bases between. Germline V gene sequence: CDR1 SEHNR, CDR2 FQNEAQ (reference sequence). The CDR3, as DNA: TGTGCCAGCAGCTTTTGGGCCCTGAGCTCCTACAATGAGCAGTTCTTC. Translated, it gives CASSFWALSSYNEQFF.

This clone is a singleton in its sample. The chain joins TRBV6-5 to TRBJ1-4, with 8 bases identical to TRBD1. Germline-derived CDR1 and CDR2 are MNHEY and SVGAGI. There are 15 residues in the CDR3. After removal of 0 bases from V and 5 bases from J, the junction contained 2 bases not matched to a gene. CDR3 residues: CASSYSRQGNEKLFF. For the CDR3, the DNA is TGTGCCAGCAGTTACTCGAGACAGGGGAATGAAAAACTGTTTTTT.

The chain couples TRBV4-1 to TRBJ1-5; D is possibly TRBD1 (6 bases). From germline, CDR1 is MGHRA and CDR2 YSYEKL. The CDR3 contains 15 residues. V lost 2 bases to trimming and J lost 4 bases, with 12 bases between them. The DNA for the CDR3 is TGCGCCAGCAGCCAAAGAGGGGGAGGTAATCAGCCCCAGCATTTT. This sequence encodes CASSQRGGGNQPQHF.

This clone was seen a single time. The chain couples TRBV28 to TRBJ1-1; D possibly corresponds to TRBD1 (5 bases). This CDR3 has 14 amino acids. The V end lost 2 bases, the J end lost 6 bases, and 13 bases lay between the germline ends. Per germline, CDR1 MDHEN and CDR2 SYDVKM. The CDR3 protein is CASSLEGTGAEAFF. CDR3 DNA sequence: TGTGCCAGCAGTTTAGAGGGAACAGGCGCTGAAGCTTTCTTT.